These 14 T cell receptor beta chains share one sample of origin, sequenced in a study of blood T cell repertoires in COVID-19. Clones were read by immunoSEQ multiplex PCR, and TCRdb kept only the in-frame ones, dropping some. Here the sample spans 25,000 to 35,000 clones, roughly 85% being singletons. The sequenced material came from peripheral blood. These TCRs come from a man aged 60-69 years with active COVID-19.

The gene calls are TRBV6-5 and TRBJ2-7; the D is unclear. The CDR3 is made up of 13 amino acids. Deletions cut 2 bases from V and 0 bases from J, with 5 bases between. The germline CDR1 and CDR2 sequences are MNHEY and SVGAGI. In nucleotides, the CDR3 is TGTGCCAGCAGTTACGACACCTCCTACGAGCAGTACTTC. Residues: CASSYDTSYEQYF.

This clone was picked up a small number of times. The CDR3 coding sequence is TGTGCCAGCAGCGTACACAGGGGCAATGAGCAGTTCTTC. It yields the protein CASSVHRGNEQFF. This chain links TRBV11-2 with TRBJ2-1; 7 bases are shared with TRBD1. Germline lookup yields CDR1 SGHAT and CDR2 FQNNGV. The V gene end was trimmed by 5 bases and the J gene end by 6 bases; junction bases not matched to a gene: 4. The CDR3 is 13 residues long.

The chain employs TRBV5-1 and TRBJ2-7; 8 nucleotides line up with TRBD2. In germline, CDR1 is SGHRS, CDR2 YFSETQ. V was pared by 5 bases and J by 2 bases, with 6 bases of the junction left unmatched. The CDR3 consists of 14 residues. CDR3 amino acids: CASRNSGNPYEQYF. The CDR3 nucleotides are TGCGCCAGCAGAAATAGCGGGAACCCCTACGAGCAGTACTTC.

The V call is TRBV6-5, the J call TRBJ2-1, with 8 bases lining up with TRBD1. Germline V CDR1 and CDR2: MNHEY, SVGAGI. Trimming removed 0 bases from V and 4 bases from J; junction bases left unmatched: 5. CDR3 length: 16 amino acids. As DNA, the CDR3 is TGTGCCAGCAGTTACTCGAGAGGACAGGGATACAATGAGCAGTTCTTC. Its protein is CASSYSRGQGYNEQFF.

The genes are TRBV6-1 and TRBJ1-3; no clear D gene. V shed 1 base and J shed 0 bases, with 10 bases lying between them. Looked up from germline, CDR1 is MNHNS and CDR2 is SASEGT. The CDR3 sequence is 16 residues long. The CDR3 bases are TGTGCCAGCAGTGAAGTTAGCCGGAGCTCTGGAAACACCATATATTTT. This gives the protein CASSEVSRSSGNTIYF.

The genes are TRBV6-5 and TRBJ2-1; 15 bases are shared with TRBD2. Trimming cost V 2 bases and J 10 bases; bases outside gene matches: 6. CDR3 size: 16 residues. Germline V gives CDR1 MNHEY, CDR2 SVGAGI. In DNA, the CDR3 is TGTGCCAGCAGTTACCCCGGGACTAGCGGGAGGAGGGAGCAGTTCTTC. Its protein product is CASSYPGTSGRREQFF.

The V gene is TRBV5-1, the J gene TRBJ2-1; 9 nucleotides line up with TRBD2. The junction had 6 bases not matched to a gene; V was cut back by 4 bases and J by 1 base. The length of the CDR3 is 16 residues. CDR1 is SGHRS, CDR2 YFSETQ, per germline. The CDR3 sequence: CASSAPAGGSYNEQFF. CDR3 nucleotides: TGCGCCAGCAGCGCGCCAGCGGGGGGATCCTACAATGAGCAGTTCTTC.

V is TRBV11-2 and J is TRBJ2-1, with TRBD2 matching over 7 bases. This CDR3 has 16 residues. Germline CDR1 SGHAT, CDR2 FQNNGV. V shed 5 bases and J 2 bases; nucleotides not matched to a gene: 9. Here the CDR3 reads CASSQTSKGTYNEQFF. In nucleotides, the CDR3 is TGTGCCAGCAGCCAGACTAGCAAAGGTACCTACAATGAGCAGTTCTTC.

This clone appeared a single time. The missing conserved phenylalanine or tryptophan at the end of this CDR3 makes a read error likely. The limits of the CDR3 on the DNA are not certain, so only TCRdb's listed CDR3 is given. The CDR3 protein is CASSKVPFI. The rearrangement uses TRBV21-1 and TRBJ2-7; TRBD2 is the table's D call and was not checked against the DNA. TRBV21-1 is a listed pseudogene. The CDR3 contains 9 residues when both ends are counted.

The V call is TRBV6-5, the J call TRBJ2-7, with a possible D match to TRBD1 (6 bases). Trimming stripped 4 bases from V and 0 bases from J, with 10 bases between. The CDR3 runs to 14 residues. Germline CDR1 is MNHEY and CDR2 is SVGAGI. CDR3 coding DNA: TGTGCCAGCAGTTGGGACACCCGCTCCTACGAGCAGTACTTC. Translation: CASSWDTRSYEQYF.

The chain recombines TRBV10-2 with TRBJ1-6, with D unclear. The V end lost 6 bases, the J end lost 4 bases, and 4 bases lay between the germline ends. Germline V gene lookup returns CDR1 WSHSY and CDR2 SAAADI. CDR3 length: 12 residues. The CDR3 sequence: CASRTYNSPLHF. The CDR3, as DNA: TGCGCCAGCAGAACTTATAATTCACCCCTCCACTTT.

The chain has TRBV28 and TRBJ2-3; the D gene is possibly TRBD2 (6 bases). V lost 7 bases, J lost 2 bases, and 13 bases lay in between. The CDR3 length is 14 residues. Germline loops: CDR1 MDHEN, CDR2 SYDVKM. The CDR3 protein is CASKTPGVTDTQYF. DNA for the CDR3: TGTGCCAGCAAAACCCCGGGGGTCACAGATACGCAGTATTTT.

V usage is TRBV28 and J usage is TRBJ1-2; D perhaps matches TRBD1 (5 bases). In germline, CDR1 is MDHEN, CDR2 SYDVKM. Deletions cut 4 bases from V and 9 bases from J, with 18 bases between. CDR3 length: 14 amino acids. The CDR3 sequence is CASSSWGTPRSYTF. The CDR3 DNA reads TGTGCCAGCAGTTCCTGGGGGACTCCGAGGAGCTACACCTTC.

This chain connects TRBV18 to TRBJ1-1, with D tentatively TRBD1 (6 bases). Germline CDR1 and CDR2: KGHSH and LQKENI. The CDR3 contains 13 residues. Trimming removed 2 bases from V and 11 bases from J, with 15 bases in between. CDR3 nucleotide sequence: TGTGCCAGCTCACCAACTGTTAAGGGGGGGGCTTTCTTT. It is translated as CASSPTVKGGAFF. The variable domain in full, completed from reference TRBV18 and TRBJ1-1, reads NAGVMQNPRHLVRRRGQEARLRCSPMKGHSHVYWYRQLPEEGLKFMVYLQKENIIDESGMPKERFSAEFPKEGPSILRIQQVVRGDSAAYFCASSPTVKGGAFFGQGTRLTVV.